The T cell receptor (beta chain) under discussion was sequenced for a study of lymphopenia after photon versus proton radiotherapy. Whole-study findings and limits: After lymphocyte nadir, photon-treated repertoires showed oligoclonal expansion, especially CD8+ Temra. Relative stability marked proton patients; photon patients lost diversity and naive cells.

Comment on this clone: Its specificity is unknown.

Assay: immunoSEQ multiplex PCR; the TCRdb copy retains only in-frame clones and omits some. The data contain about 61,000 clones, about 90% of them seen just once; the ten biggest clones take up approximately 2.4%. The source is a man aged 35 to 55 with gastric cancer. The material was peripheral blood, obtained from a patient treated with photon-based radiotherapy.

The CDR3 nucleotides are TGTGCCACCTGGGACAGGGACTACGAGCAGTACTTC. It codes for CATWDRDYEQYF. The chain is built from TRBV27 and TRBJ2-7; 9 positions agree with TRBD1. Germline loops: CDR1 MNHEY, CDR2 SMNVEV (reference sequence). J lost 3 bases, V lost 10 bases, and 4 bases had no gene match. The CDR3 length is 12 residues.